This record concerns one T cell receptor (beta chain) sequence. Germline CDR1 MGHDK, CDR2 SYGVNS. The CDR3 length is 14 residues. V was trimmed by 5 bases and J by 3 bases, leaving 14 bases between them. This record comes from a study of blood T cell repertoires in COVID-19. Clones were sequenced by immunoSEQ multiplex PCR, and TCRdb holds only the in-frame ones, with some missing. The profile shows some 54,000 clones, roughly four fifths of them singletons. The sample comprised peripheral blood. This chain links TRBV25-1 with TRBJ2-7; the D gene is possibly TRBD1 (6 bases). The origin of this receptor is a woman aged 55-75 years with acute or convalescent COVID-19. CDR3 sequence reads: CASSYSGTNYEQYF. The CDR3 coding sequence is TGTGCCAGCAGTTACTCCGGGACAAACTACGAGCAGTACTTC.